The sequence of this T cell receptor (beta chain) was determined in a study of blood T cell repertoires in COVID-19. Method: immunoSEQ multiplex PCR; TCRdb's copy keeps in-frame clones and lacks some. The data contain roughly 170,000 clones, roughly 84% of them singletons. V was cut by 0 bases and J by 4 bases, with 10 bases left in between. Germline V gene lookup returns CDR1 SGHRS and CDR2 YFSETQ. CDR3 length: 14 amino acids. The sample was PBMCs or T cells enriched from blood (not recorded which). The TCR originated in a man in his sixties who had recovered from COVID-19. The rearrangement uses TRBV5-1 and TRBJ1-1; D is undetermined. CDR3 coding DNA: TGCGCCAGCAGCTTGGCCATGTTGTCCACTGAAGCTTTCTTT. Its translation is CASSLAMLSTEAFF.